Below, one T cell receptor beta chain is given with its context. The germline V gene encodes CDR1 SNHLY and CDR2 FYNNEI. This CDR3 is built from 15 residues. The junction had 5 bases not matched to a gene; V was cut back by 6 bases and J by 6 bases. The entry originates in a study of control samples from healthy donors and cancer patients. TCRdb's copy holds only in-frame clones and misses some; the assay was immunoSEQ multiplex PCR. The sample includes hundreds of thousands of clones, around 80% of them seen just once. The material sequenced was PBMCs. The TCR sequence derives from a woman aged 55-69 years with lung cancer. The chain has TRBV2 and TRBJ2-1; 13 bases fit TRBD2. For the CDR3, the DNA is TGTGCCAGCAGCCGGACTAGCGGGAGTCCCAATGAGCAGTTCTTC. It is translated as CASSRTSGSPNEQFF.